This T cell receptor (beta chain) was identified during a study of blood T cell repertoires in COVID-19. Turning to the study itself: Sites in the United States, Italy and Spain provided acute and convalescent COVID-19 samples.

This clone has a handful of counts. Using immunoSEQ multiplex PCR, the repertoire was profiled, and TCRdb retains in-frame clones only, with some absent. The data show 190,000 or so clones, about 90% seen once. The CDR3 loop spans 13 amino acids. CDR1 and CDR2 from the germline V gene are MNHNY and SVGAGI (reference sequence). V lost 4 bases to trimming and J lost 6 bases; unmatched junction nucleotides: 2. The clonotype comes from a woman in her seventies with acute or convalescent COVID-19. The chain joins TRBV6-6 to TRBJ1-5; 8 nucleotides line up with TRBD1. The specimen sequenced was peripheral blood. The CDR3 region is CASSSTGVQPQHF. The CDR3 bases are TGTGCCAGCAGTTCGACAGGGGTTCAGCCCCAGCATTTT.